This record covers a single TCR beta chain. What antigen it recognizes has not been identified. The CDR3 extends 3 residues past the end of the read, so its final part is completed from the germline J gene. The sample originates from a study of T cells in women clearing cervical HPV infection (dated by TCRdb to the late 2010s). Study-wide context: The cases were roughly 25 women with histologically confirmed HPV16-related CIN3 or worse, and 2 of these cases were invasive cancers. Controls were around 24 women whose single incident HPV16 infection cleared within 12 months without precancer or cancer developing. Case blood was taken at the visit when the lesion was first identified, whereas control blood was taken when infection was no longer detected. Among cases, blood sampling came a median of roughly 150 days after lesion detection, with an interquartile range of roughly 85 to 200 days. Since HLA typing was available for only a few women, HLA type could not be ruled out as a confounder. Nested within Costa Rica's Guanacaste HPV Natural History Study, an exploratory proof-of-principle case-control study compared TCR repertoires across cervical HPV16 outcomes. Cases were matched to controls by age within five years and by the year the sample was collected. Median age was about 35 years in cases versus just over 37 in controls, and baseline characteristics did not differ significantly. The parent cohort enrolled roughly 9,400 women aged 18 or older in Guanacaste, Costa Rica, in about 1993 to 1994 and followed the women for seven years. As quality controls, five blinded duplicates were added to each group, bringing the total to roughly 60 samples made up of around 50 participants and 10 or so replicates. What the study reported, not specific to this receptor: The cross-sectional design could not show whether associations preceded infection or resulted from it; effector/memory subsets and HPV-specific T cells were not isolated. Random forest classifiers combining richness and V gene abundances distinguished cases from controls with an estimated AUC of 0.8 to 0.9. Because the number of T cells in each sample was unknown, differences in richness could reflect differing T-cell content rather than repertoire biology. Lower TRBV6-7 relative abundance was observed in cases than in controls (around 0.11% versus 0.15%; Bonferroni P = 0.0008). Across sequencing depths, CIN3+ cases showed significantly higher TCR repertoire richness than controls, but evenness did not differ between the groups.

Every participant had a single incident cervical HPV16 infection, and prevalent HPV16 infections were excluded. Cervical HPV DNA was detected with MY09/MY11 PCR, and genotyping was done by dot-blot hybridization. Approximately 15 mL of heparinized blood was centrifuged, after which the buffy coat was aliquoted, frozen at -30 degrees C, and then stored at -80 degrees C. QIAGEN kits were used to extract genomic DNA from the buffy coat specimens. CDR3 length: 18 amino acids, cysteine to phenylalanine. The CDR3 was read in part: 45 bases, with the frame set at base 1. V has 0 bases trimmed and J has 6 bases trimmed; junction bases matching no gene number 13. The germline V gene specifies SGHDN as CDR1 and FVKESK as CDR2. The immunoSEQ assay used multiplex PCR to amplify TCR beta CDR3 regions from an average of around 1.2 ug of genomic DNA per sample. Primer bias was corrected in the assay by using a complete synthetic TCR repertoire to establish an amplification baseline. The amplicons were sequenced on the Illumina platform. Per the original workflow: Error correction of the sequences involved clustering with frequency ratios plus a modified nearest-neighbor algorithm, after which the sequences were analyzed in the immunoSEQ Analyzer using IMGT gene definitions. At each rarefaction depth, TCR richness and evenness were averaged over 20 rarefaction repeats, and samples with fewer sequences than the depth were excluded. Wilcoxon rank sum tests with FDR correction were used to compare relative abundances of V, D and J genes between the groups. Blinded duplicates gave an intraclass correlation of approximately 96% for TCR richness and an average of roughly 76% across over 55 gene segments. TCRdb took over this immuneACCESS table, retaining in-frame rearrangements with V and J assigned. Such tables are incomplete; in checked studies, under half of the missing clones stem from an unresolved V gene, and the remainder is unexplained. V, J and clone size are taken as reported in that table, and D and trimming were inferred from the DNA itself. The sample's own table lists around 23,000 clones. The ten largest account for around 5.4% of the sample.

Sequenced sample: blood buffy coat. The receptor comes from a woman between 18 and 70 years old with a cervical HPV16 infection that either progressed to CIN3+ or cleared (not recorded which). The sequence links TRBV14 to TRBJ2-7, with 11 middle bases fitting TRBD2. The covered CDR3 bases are TGTGCCAGCAGCCAAGAGGCTAGCGGGAGGCTAGTAGTAGGCGAG. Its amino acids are CASSQEASGRLVVGE. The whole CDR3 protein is CASSQEASGRLVVGEQYF.